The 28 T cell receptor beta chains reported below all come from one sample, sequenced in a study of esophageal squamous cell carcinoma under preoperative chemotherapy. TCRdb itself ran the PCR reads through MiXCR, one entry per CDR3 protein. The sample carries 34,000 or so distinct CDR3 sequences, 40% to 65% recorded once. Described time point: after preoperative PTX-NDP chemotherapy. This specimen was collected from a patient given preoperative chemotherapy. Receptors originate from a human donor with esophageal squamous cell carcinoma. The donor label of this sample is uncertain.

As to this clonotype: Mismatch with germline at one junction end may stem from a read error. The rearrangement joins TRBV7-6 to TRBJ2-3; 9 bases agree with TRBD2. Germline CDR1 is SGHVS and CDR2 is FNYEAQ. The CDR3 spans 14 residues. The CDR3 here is CGGRAGGAKDTQYF. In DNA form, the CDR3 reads TGCGGCGGCAGGGCGGGGGGGGCCAAAGATACGCAGTACTTT.

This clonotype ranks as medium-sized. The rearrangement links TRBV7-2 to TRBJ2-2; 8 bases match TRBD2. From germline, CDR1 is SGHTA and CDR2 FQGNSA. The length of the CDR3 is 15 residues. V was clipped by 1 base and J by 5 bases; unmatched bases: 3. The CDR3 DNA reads TGTGCCAGCAGCTTAGGCGGGGGGCGGACCGGGGAGCTGTTTTTT. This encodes CASSLGGGRTGELFF.

Here the CDR3 reads CASSEAGRGKNIQYF. In nucleotides, the CDR3 is TGTGCCAGCAGTGAAGCGGGGCGGGGGAAAAACATTCAGTACTTC. This rearrangement joins TRBV6-1 to TRBJ2-4, with 7 bases identical to TRBD2. CDR1 is MNHNS and CDR2 is SASEGT in the germline V gene. This CDR3 has 15 residues. V lost 0 bases, J lost 4 bases, and 3 bases stayed unmatched.

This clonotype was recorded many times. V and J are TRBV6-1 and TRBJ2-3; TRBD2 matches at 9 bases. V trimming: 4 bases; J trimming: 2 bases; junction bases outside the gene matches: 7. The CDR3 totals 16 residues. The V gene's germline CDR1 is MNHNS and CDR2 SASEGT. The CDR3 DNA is TGTGCCAGCAGTGTCTCTAGCGGGGCTGTCACAGATACGCAGTATTTT. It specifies CASSVSSGAVTDTQYF.

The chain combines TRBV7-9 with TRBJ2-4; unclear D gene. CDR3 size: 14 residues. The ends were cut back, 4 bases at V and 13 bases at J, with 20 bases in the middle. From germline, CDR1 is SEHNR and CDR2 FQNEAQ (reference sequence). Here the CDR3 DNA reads TGTGCCAGCAGCTGTTGCCAAGACCAAGACACCCAGTACTTC. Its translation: CASSCCQDQDTQYF.

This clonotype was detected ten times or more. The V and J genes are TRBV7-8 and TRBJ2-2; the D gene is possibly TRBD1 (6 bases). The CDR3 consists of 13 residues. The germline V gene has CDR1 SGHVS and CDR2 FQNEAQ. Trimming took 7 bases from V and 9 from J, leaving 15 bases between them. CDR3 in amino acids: CASITIGGRELFF. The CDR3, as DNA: TGTGCCAGCATCACCATTGGGGGCCGGGAGCTGTTTTTT.

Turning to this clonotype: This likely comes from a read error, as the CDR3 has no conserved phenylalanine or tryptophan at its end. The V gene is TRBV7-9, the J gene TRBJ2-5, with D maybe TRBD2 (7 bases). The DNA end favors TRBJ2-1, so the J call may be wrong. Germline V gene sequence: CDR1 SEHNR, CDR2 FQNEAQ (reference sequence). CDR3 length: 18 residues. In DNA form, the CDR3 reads TGTGCCAGCAGCTTAGCGCGTTTTGAGGGGGGGGGGCAAGAGACCCAGTTCTTG. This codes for CASSLARFEGGGQETQFL.

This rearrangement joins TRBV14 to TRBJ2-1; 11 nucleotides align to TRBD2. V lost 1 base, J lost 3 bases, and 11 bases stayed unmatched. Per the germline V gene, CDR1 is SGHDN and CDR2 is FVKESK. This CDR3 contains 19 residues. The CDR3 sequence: CASSQGGAPGLADYNEQFF. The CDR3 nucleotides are TGTGCCAGCAGCCAAGGGGGGGCCCCGGGACTAGCGGACTACAATGAGCAGTTCTTC. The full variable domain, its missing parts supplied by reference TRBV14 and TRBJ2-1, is EAGVTQFPSHSVIEKGQTVTLRCDPISGHDNLYWYRRVMGKEIKFLLHFVKESKQDESGMPNNRFLAERTGGTYSTLKVQPAELEDSGVYFCASSQGGAPGLADYNEQFFGPGTRLTVL.

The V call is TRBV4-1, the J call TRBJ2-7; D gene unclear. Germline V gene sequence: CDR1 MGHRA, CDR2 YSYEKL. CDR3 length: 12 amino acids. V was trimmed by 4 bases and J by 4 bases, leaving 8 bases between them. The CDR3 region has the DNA TGCGCCAGCAGCCGAGACGGTTACGAGCAGTACTTC. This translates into CASSRDGYEQYF.

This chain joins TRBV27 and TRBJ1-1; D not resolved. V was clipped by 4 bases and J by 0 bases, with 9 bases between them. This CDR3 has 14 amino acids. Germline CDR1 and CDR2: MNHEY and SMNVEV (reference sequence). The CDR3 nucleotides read TGTGCCAGCAGTTCGGGTCCGATGAACACTGAAGCTTTCTTT. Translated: CASSSGPMNTEAFF.

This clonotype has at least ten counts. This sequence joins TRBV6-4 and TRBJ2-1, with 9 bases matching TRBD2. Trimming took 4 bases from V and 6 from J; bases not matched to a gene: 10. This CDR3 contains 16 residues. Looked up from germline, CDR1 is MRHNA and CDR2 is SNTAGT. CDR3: CASSGLAGSDINEQFF. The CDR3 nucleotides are TGTGCCAGCAGTGGGCTAGCGGGGTCAGATATCAATGAGCAGTTCTTC.

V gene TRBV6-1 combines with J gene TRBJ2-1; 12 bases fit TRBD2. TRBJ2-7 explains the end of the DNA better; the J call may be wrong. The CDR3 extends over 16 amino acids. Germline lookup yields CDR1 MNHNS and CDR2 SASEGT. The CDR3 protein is CASSDPSTSGSYEQYF. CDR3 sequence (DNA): TGTGCCAGCAGTGACCCTTCGACTAGCGGGAGTTACGAGCAGTACTTC.

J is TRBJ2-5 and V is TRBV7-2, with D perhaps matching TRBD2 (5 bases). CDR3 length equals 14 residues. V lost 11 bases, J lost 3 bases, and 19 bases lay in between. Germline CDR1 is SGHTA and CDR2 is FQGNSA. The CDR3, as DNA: TGTGCCGGGAGCCGCGGTCTAGCCAAAGAGACCCAGTACTTC. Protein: CAGSRGLAKETQYF.

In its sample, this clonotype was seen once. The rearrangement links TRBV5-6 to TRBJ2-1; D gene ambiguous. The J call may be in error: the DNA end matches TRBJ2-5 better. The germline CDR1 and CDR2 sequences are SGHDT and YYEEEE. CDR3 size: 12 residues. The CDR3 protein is CASSLYPETQYF. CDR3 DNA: TGTGCCAGCAGCTTGTACCCAGAGACCCAGTACTTC.

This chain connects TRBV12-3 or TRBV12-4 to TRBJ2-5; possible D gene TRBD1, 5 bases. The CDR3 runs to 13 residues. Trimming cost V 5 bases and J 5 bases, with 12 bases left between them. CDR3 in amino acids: CASSLRGSETQYF. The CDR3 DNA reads TGTGCCAGCAGTCTTAGGGGATCGGAGACCCAGTACTTC.

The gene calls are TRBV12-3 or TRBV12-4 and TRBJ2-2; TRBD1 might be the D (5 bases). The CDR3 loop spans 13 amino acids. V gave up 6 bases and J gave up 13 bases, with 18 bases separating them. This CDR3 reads CASRPQSTGTLFF. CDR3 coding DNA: TGTGCCAGCAGACCCCAAAGCACAGGTACGCTGTTTTTT.

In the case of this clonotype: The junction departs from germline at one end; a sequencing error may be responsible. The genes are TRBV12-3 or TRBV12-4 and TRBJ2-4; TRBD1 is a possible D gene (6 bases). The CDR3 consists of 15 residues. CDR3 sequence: CARSQGRRGKNTQYF. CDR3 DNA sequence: TGTGCCCGCAGTCAGGGGCGGCGAGGCAAAAATACGCAGTATTTC.

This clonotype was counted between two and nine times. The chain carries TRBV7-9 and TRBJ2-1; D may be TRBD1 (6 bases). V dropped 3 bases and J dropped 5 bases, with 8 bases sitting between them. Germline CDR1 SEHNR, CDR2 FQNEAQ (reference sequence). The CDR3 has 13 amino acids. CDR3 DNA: TGTGCCAGCAGCTTCGAGGGGGACAATGAGCAGTTCTTC. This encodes CASSFEGDNEQFF. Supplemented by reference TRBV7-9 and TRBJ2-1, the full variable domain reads DTGVSQNPRHKITKRGQNVTFRCDPISEHNRLYWYRQTLGQGPEFLTYFQNEAQLEKSRLLSDRFSAERPKGSFSTLEIQRTEQGDSAMYLCASSFEGDNEQFFGPGTRLTVL.

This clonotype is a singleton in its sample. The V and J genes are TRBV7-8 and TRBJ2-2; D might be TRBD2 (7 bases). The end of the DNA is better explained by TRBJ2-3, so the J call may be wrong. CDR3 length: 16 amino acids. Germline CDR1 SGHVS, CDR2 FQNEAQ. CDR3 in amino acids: CASSRLGGANTDEQYF. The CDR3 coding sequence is TGTGCCAGCAGCCGCCTAGGGGGGGCAAACACCGATGAGCAGTATTTT.

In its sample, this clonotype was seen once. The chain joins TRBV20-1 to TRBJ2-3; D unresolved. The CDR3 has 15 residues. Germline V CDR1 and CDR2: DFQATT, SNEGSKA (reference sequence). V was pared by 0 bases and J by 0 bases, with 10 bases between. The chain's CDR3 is CSARDTQRSTDTQYF. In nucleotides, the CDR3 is TGCAGTGCTAGAGATACGCAGAGAAGCACAGATACGCAGTATTTT.

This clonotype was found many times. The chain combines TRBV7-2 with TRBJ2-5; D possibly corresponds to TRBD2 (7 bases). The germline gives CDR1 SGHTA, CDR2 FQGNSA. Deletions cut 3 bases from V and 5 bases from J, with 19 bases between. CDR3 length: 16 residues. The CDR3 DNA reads TGTGCCAGCAGCTTGGGGGGGGGCAGCCGTTGGGAGACCCAGTACTTC. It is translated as CASSLGGGSRWETQYF.

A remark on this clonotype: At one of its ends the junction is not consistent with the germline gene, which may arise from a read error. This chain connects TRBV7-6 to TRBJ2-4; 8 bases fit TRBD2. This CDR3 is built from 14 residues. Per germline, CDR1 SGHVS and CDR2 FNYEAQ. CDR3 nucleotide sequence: TGCCGCAGCAGGGCGCGGGGGGCCAAAGACACGCAGTACTTC. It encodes CRSRARGAKDTQYF.

CDR3 nucleotides: TGTGCCAGCAGCGCGGGGCTCGGGGGCCGTGGCCCAGATACGCAGTACTTC. This gives the protein CASSAGLGGRGPDTQYF. This chain links TRBV7-6 with TRBJ2-5; D may be TRBD1 or TRBD2 (6 bases each). Trimming took 5 bases from V and 11 from J, leaving 30 bases between them. The germline gives CDR1 SGHVS, CDR2 FNYEAQ. This CDR3 spans 17 amino acids.

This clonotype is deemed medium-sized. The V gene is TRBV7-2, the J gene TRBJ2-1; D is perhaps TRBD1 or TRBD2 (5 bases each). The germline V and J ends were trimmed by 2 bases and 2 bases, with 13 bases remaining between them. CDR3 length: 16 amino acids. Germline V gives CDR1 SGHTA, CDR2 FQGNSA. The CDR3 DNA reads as TGTGCCAGCAGCTTATCAGGGACGGCTACCTACAATGAGCAGTTCTTC. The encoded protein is CASSLSGTATYNEQFF.

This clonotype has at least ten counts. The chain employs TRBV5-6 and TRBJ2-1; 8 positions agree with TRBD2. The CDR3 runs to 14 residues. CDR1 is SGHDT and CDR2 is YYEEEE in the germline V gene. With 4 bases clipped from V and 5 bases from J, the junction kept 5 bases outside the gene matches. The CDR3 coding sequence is TGTGCCAGCAGCGGAGCGGGGGCCGACAATGAGCAGTTCTTC. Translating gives CASSGAGADNEQFF.

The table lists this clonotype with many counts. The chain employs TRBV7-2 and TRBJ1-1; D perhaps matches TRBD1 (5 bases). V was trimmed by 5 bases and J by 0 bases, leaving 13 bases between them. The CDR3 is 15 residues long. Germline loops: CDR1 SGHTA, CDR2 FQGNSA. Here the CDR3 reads CASSLTAPMNTEAFF. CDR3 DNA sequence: TGTGCCAGCAGCCTGACAGCTCCCATGAACACTGAAGCTTTCTTT.

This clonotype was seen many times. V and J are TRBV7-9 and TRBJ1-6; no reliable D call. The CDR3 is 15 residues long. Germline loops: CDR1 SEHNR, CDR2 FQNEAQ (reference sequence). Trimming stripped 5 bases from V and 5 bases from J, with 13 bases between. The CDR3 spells CASSPRGSDNSPLHF. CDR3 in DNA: TGTGCCAGCAGCCCCCGAGGGTCCGATAATTCACCCCTCCACTTT.

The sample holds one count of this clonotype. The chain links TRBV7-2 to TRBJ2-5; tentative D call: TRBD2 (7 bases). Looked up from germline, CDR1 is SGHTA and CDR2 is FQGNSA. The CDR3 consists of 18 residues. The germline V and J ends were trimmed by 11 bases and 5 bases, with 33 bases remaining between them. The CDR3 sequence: CAGCLEGLGGRPEETQYF. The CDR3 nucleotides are TGTGCCGGTTGCTTAGAGGGACTCGGGGGGCGGCCCGAGGAGACCCAGTACTTC.